The 5 T cell receptor beta chains given below trace back to one sample, sequenced in a study of CD8+CD57+ T cells in acquired aplastic anemia. The use of genomic DNA as template underpinned the TCR beta VDJ and CDR3 profiling. MiXCR, run by TCRdb on the reads, gives a single entry per CDR3 protein. The sample gives fewer than 250,000 distinct CDR3 sequences, less than 70% of which show up once; about 16% is in the top ten. The material sequenced was sorted CD4+, CD8+, or CD8+CD57+ T cells (not recorded which) from PBMCs. These receptors were obtained from a human donor in good health, serving as a control.

This chain uses TRBV30 with TRBJ2-7; the D is unclear. Germline CDR1 GTSNPN, CDR2 SVGIG (reference sequence). This CDR3 comprises 14 residues. Trimming pared 0 bases from V and 2 bases from J, leaving 11 bases between. The CDR3: CAWSVAQIPYEQYF. The CDR3 nucleotides are TGTGCCTGGAGTGTGGCACAGATCCCCTACGAGCAGTACTTC. Together with reference TRBV30 and TRBJ2-7, the CDR3 gives the full variable domain: SQTIHQWPATLVQPVGSPLSLECTVEGTSNPNLYWYRQAAGRGLQLLFYSVGIGQISSEVPQNLSASRPQDRQFILSSKKLLLSDSGFYLCAWSVAQIPYEQYFGPGTRLTVT.

The sample holds a few counts of this clonotype. Given a much more abundant clone one base away, this may be a read error. This chain joins TRBV9 and TRBJ2-5, with 7 bases matching TRBD2. There are 16 residues in the CDR3. The germline V gene encodes CDR1 SGDLS and CDR2 YYNGEE. CDR3 sequence reads: CARSVSTGGTQETQYF. The DNA for the CDR3 is TGTGCCCGCAGCGTATCGACGGGGGGAACCCAAGAGACCCAGTACTTC.

This clonotype was detected ten times or more. In nucleotides, the CDR3 is TGTGCCAGCAGTTTAGGGGGGACAGGGGCCACCACCTCTGCTGAAGCTTTCTTT. This translates into CASSLGGTGATTSAEAFF. The chain carries TRBV12-3 or TRBV12-4 and TRBJ1-1, with 10 nucleotides matching TRBD1. This CDR3 has 18 residues. V lost 1 base and J lost 6; bases outside the gene matches: 14.

The J gene is TRBJ2-7, the V gene TRBV19; 10 positions agree with TRBD2. The ends lost 5 bases at V and 3 bases at J; junction bases unmatched: 10. This CDR3 has 16 residues. Per the germline V gene, CDR1 is LNHDA and CDR2 is SQIVND (reference sequence). DNA for the CDR3: TGTGCCAGTAGTCACAGCGGACTAGCGGAGAGCTACGAGCAGTACTTC. This encodes CASSHSGLAESYEQYF.

The chain recombines TRBV20-1 with TRBJ2-7; D remains unclear. The CDR3 is made up of 12 amino acids. Germline V gene data show CDR1 as DFQATT and CDR2 as SNEGSKA (reference sequence). The germline V and J ends were trimmed by 3 bases and 3 bases, with 9 bases remaining between them. The CDR3: CSARNTFYEQYF. In DNA form, the CDR3 reads TGCAGTGCTAGGAACACGTTCTACGAGCAGTACTTC.